The present entry profiles one T cell receptor (beta chain) with its context. This clonotype came up many times. This clone's antigen is unknown. No quality values exist for individual bases; no much larger clone is one base distant. The sample belongs to a study of neurological immune-mediated disorders (dated by TCRdb to between 2018 and 2021). Describing the broader study: Among the approximately 34 multiple sclerosis patients, relapsing-remitting MS accounted for around 30 and secondary progressive MS accounted for 3. Longitudinal samples, technical triplicates and paired sorted CD4+ and CD8+ T-cell subsets, alongside PBMC samples, were included among the approximately 99 TCR-beta libraries. The cohort was made up of approximately 65 subjects, consisting of roughly 14 HAM/TSP patients, 34 multiple sclerosis patients and around 20 healthy controls. Using UMI-based sequencing, the study compared peripheral blood TCR-beta repertoires from patients with HTLV-I-associated myelopathy (HAM/TSP), patients with multiple sclerosis, and healthy controls. Broad study findings and their caveats: The MS cluster showed no association with clinical or MRI features, and the authors stated that larger cohorts are needed. TCR clonal expansion was highest in HAM/TSP patients and lowest in MS patients, with MS patients falling below even healthy controls. Phylogenetic analysis grouped repertoires from 18 of 34 MS patients into a cluster of related CDR3 sequences, suggesting a possible repertoire-level signature. No identical CDR3 amino acid sequences were shared among expanded clones across subjects, suggesting private TCR-beta repertoires in all groups.

cDNA was synthesized by template-switch 5'RACE using a primer carrying a 10-nucleotide random unique molecular identifier by which each TCR transcript was tagged. Each sequencing run produced over 190 million TCR-beta sequences covering 15-18 subjects. The RNeasy kit was used for extraction of total RNA. TCR-beta VDJ regions were amplified with primers for the TCR constant region and the 5'RACE anchor, using the KAPA Real-time Library Amplification kit. A first PCR added sample indexes and Illumina adaptors, after which a second PCR increased the library yield. After purification with Ampure beads, the TCR product of roughly 650 bp was size-selected on a 2% E-gel SizeSelection system. Before pooling, library quality was assessed on a Bioanalyzer, concentration was determined with Qubit, and library quantification was performed with the Kapa Library Quantification kit. Paired-end 2 x 150 bp sequencing of the libraries was performed on an Illumina HiSeq 2500. To increase sequence diversity, about 23-32% phiX was spiked into each library pool. For the original study's pipeline: The quality-filtered reads were processed with the UMI-based MiGEC pipeline, whose error correction step removed more than 80% of the raw TCR sequences. VDJ genes were aligned to IMGT germline references, and clonotypes were defined by unique CDR3 amino acid sequence plus V-J genes. VDJtools evaluated clonal expansion, Shannon diversity and CDR3 relatedness (CalcPairwiseDistances, ClusterSamples); CLCbio workbench built phylogenetic trees. Expanded clones were defined as having at least 8 unique UMIs, based on coefficient-of-variation modelling across technical triplicates. The public reads were reanalyzed by TCRdb: fastp trimming at Q25, MiXCR alignment, in-frame beta chains only. Rows merge per CDR3 protein into single entries with the most common DNA and genes. The V and J calls shown here were made by TCRdb, not taken from the authors' results. The sample table lists tens of thousands of distinct CDR3 sequences, roughly 3.8% of them with a count of one. Together, the top ten hold around 6.5% of the sample.

Per the germline V gene, KGHSH is the CDR1 and LQKENI is the CDR2. The junction carries 4 bases between V and J, which are trimmed by 2 bases and 4 bases respectively. From its cysteine to its phenylalanine, the CDR3 spans 12 amino acids. Kept here is only the CDR3 DNA, which spans 36 bases and is read in frame from base 1. For unsorted PBMC libraries, 2 million PBMCs were used after storage in RNAlater at -80 degrees C until RNA extraction. The multiple sclerosis patients were enrolled in a US clinical protocol that used magnetic resonance imaging to evaluate disease progression. Peripheral blood was subjected to Ficoll-Hypaque density gradient centrifugation to isolate PBMCs, which were then cryopreserved in liquid nitrogen.

This TCR came from a man aged 55 to 69 with multiple sclerosis. The sequenced sample consisted of PBMCs. This chain is built from TRBV18 and TRBJ2-3; a confident D gene designation cannot be given. The CDR3 amino acid sequence is: CASSPAADTQYF. The nucleotide sequence is TGTGCCAGCTCACCAGCGGCAGATACGCAGTATTTT.